One sample yielded the 5 T cell receptor beta chains listed below, sequenced in a study of blood T cell repertoires in COVID-19. Measured with immunoSEQ multiplex PCR; TCRdb has only the in-frame clones, and not every one. The sample includes about 480,000 clones, 85% to 90% of them seen just once. Sequenced: peripheral blood. The receptors shown here come from a woman aged 25 to 39 with acute or convalescent COVID-19.

V usage is TRBV3-1 (or the pseudogene TRBV3-2) and J usage is TRBJ2-3, with 8 bases matching TRBD2. This CDR3 spans 15 amino acids. The germline V gene has CDR1 LGHDT and CDR2 YNNKEL (reference sequence). Losses at the gene ends were 7 bases for V and 5 bases for J; bases not matched to a gene: 11. The CDR3 sequence: CASIQPGLGRDTQYF. DNA for the CDR3: TGTGCCAGCATTCAACCGGGACTAGGTCGAGATACGCAGTATTTT.

The chain combines TRBV7-6 with TRBJ2-2; 13 nucleotides match TRBD2. The length of the CDR3 is 17 residues. The germline V gene encodes CDR1 SGHVS and CDR2 FNYEAQ. The ends lost 1 base at V and 5 bases at J; junction bases unmatched: 4. This chain's CDR3 is CASSLELAGGPTGELFF. CDR3 in DNA: TGTGCCAGCAGCTTAGAACTAGCGGGGGGGCCGACCGGGGAGCTGTTTTTT.

This chain connects TRBV5-1 to TRBJ1-5; D call uncertain. The CDR3 loop spans 15 amino acids. Germline V gene data show CDR1 as SGHRS and CDR2 as YFSETQ. V lost 0 bases, J lost 0 bases, and 7 bases lay in between. Written as DNA, the CDR3 is TGCGCCAGCAGCTTGGCGGGGTATAGCAATCAGCCCCAGCATTTT. This translates into CASSLAGYSNQPQHF.

This rearrangement joins TRBV19 to TRBJ1-1, with TRBD1 matching 7 bases. CDR1 LNHDA and CDR2 SQIVND come from the germline V gene (reference sequence). V was pared by 1 base and J by 3 bases, with 8 bases of the junction left unmatched. This CDR3 has 16 amino acids. CDR3 DNA sequence: TGTGCCAGTAGTATAGGAAGGGGGCTTGGGGACACTGAAGCTTTCTTT. Its protein product is CASSIGRGLGDTEAFF.

V usage is TRBV5-6 and J usage is TRBJ2-3, with D perhaps matching TRBD1 (5 bases). The V end lost 3 bases, the J end lost 0 bases, and 14 bases lay between the germline ends. Germline V gene lookup returns CDR1 SGHDT and CDR2 YYEEEE. The CDR3 covers 16 residues. The CDR3 here is CASSSIGSGSTDTQYF. CDR3 in DNA: TGTGCCAGCAGCTCCATAGGGTCAGGGAGCACAGATACGCAGTATTTT. The entire variable domain, with the rest obtained from reference TRBV5-6 and TRBJ2-3, is as follows: DAGVTQSPTHLIKTRGQQVTLRCSPKSGHDTVSWYQQALGQGPQFIFQYYEEEERQRGNFPDRFSGHQFPNYSSELNVNALLLGDSALYLCASSSIGSGSTDTQYFGPGTRLTVL.